These T cell receptor beta chains were read from a single sample in a study of siplizumab effects on memory and regulatory T cells. Profiled with immunoSEQ multiplex PCR; TCRdb holds only in-frame clones, not every one. Of under 130,000 clones listed, around 93% are singletons. The source material was CD4+ T cells sorted from blood. The receptors here all came from a human donor in good health. Both conserved end residues are part of each CDR3. A D gene is named only where the DNA matches it firmly. The size entry is marked missing in some rows and otherwise reads once, few, many or a size class.

V,J,size,D,DNA,CDR3
TRBV7-9,TRBJ1-4,-,-,TGTGCCAGCAGCTTAGCGTTGAACGGAATAGCAACTAATGAAAAACTGTTTTTT,CASSLALNGIATNEKLFF
TRBV5-6,TRBJ2-5,-,TRBD1,TGTGCCACCCAACTGGACAGGGTACAAGCGACCCAGTACTTC,CATQLDRVQATQYF
TRBV4-1,TRBJ1-1,-,-,TGCGCCAGCAGCCAAATAGGGTCCAGAGGGCGGACTGAAGCTTTCTTT,CASSQIGSRGRTEAFF
TRBV14,TRBJ2-7,-,TRBD1,TGTGCCAGCAGCCGCCTCGGACAGGGTTCCTACGAGCAGTACTTC,CASSRLGQGSYEQYF
TRBV14,TRBJ2-7,-,TRBD1,TGTGCCAGCAGCAGGGACAGGGCCTACGAGCAGTACTTC,CASSRDRAYEQYF
TRBV19,TRBJ2-5,-,TRBD2,TGTGCCAGCAGTACCTTGGCGGGGGGGCGTGGAGAGACCCAGTACTTC,CASSTLAGGRGETQYF
TRBV19,TRBJ2-1,once,TRBD2,TGTGCCAGTAGTACCTCGACTAGCGGCGGATGGCAGTTCTTC,CASSTSTSGGWQFF
TRBV27,TRBJ2-1,-,TRBD2,TGTGCCAGCAGTTTCCTCGCTAGCGGGGGGATCGGTGAGCAGTTCTTC,CASSFLASGGIGEQFF
TRBV14,TRBJ2-7,-,-,TGTGCCAGCAGCCAAGTCCCCTACGAGCAGTACTTC,CASSQVPYEQYF
TRBV29-1,TRBJ2-2,-,-,TGCAGCGTTGTTGAGGAGTTAGGGACGGAGCTGTTTTTT,CSVVEELGTELFF
TRBV5-4,TRBJ1-1,once,-,TGTGCCAGCAGCTTGGCCGAGACAATGAACACTGAAGCTTTCTTT,CASSLAETMNTEAFF
TRBV5-1,TRBJ2-1,once,-,TGCGCCAGCAGCTTGGAGGCTTGGGGGACGGGTGAGCAGTTCTTC,CASSLEAWGTGEQFF
TRBV19,TRBJ2-1,-,TRBD1,TGTGCCAGTAGTACCCTCGGACAGGGGGGTACTAATGAGCAGTTCTTC,CASSTLGQGGTNEQFF
TRBV14,TRBJ1-1,-,-,TGTGCCAGCAGCCAAGATCTGGGGGGCACTGAAGCTTTCTTT,CASSQDLGGTEAFF
TRBV10-3,TRBJ1-1,-,-,TGTGCCATCAGTGAATGGGGCGCGGTTTCTGACACTGAAGCTTTCTTT,CAISEWGAVSDTEAFF
TRBV6-1,TRBJ2-1,few,TRBD1,TGTGCCAGCGAGCCGGGACAGAGCTACAATGAGCAGTTCTTC,CASEPGQSYNEQFF
TRBV13,TRBJ1-2,-,-,TGTGCCAGCAGCAGAACCGCGGGAGCCCATGGCTACACCTTC,CASSRTAGAHGYTF
TRBV9,TRBJ1-2,few,TRBD1,TGTGCCAGCAGCGCAGACCAGGGGGCTGTCTATGGCTACACCTTC,CASSADQGAVYGYTF
TRBV6-1,TRBJ2-5,-,TRBD1,TGTGCCAGCAGTGGCCGGGACAGGGGTGCTGAGACCCAGTACTTC,CASSGRDRGAETQYF
TRBV5-5,TRBJ1-5,-,-,TGTGCCAGCAGCTTGGCTCTTCGGGGAGATCAGCCCCAGCATTTT,CASSLALRGDQPQHF
TRBV18,TRBJ1-1,-,-,TGTGCCAGCTCACGAACGCAGGGGAACACTGAAGCTTTCTTT,CASSRTQGNTEAFF
TRBV7-9,TRBJ1-1,-,-,TGTGCCAGCAGCTCGCCGGGGAGGGAAAACACTGAAGCTTTCTTT,CASSSPGRENTEAFF
TRBV11-2,TRBJ1-3,few,-,TGTGCCAGCAGCTCTTCCGGGTTGTGGAGAAACACCATATATTTT,CASSSSGLWRNTIYF
TRBV6-6,TRBJ1-4,-,TRBD1,TGTGCCAGCACCCCACAGGGGGCAACTAATGAAAAACTGTTTTTT,CASTPQGATNEKLFF
TRBV14,TRBJ1-3,-,-,TGTGCCAGCAGCCAAGTGTCAGGGCGCTCTGGAAACACCATATATTTT,CASSQVSGRSGNTIYF
TRBV5-1,TRBJ2-1,-,TRBD2,TGCGCCAGCAGCTCGGGGGGAGCTAGCGGTCCCTACAATGAGCAGTTCTTC,CASSSGGASGPYNEQFF
TRBV5-1,TRBJ2-5,-,TRBD2,TGCGCCAGCAGCGCCGGACTAGTCCAAGAGACCCAGTACTTC,CASSAGLVQETQYF
TRBV7-2,TRBJ1-2,-,-,TGTGCCAGCAGCTTAGATCCTTATGGCTACACCTTC,CASSLDPYGYTF
TRBV5-4,TRBJ1-2,-,-,TGTGCCAGCAGCTTTCCAGGCAACTATGGCTACACCTTC,CASSFPGNYGYTF
TRBV7-8,TRBJ2-1,once,-,TGTGCCAGCAGCTTATATGTGGCGACTTACAATGAGCAGTTCTTC,CASSLYVATYNEQFF
TRBV7-9,TRBJ2-7,-,-,TGTGCCAGCAGCCCGGGGTTTCCTCCCTACGAGCAGTACTTC,CASSPGFPPYEQYF
TRBV6-6,TRBJ1-6,-,-,TGTGCCAGCAGGCTCGGGGGATCACCCCTCCACTTT,CASRLGGSPLHF
TRBV7-2,TRBJ2-4,-,TRBD2,TGTGCCAGCTCTCAGCGGGATAAAAACATTCAGTACTTC,CASSQRDKNIQYF
TRBV27,TRBJ1-2,once,-,TGTGCCAGCAGTTATTCCACAGGGAACTATGGCTACACCTTC,CASSYSTGNYGYTF
TRBV2,TRBJ2-3,-,TRBD2,TGTGCCAGCAGGGCTAGCGGGAGGGCCGTCACAGATACGCAGTATTTT,CASRASGRAVTDTQYF
TRBV2,TRBJ2-7,-,TRBD1,TGTGCCAGCCGGACAGGAGCCTACGAGCAGTACTTC,CASRTGAYEQYF
TRBV5-8,TRBJ2-2,-,-,TGTGCCAGCACCCCGGGCGGCGGGAAGGCCACCGGGGAGCTGTTTTTT,CASTPGGGKATGELFF
TRBV27,TRBJ2-5,-,-,TGTGCCAGCAGTTTTAGCGGTGGGGGAGAGACCCAGTACTTC,CASSFSGGGETQYF
TRBV11-2,TRBJ2-5,-,-,TGTGCCAGCAGCTTAGGGGGAGTTCGGCAAGAGACCCAGTACTTC,CASSLGGVRQETQYF
TRBV7-6,TRBJ1-4,-,-,TGTGCCAGCAGCCCGAGGGTTACGACTAATGAAAAACTGTTTTTT,CASSPRVTTNEKLFF
TRBV11-2,TRBJ2-2,-,-,TGTGCCAGCAGCTTACGGGGTGGCGGGGAGCTGTTTTTT,CASSLRGGGELFF